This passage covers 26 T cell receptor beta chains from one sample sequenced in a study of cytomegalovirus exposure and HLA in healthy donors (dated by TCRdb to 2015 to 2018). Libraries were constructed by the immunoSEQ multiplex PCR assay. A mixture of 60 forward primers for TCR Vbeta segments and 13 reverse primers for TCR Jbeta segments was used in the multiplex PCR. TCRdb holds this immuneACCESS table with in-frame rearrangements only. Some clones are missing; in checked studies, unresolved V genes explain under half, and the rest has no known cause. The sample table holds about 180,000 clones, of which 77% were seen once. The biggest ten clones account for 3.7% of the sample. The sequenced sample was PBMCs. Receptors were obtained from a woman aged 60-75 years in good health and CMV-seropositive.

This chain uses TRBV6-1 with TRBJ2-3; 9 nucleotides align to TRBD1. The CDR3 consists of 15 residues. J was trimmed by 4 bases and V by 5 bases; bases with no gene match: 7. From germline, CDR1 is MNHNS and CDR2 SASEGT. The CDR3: CASSIPGTGPDTQYF. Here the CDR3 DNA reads TGTGCCAGCAGTATTCCCGGGACAGGGCCAGATACGCAGTATTTT.

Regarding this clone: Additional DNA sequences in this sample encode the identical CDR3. CDR3 in DNA: TGCGCCAGCAGCTTACAGGGAAAAACCTACGAGCAGTACTTC. Its protein product is CASSLQGKTYEQYF. The chain has TRBV5-1 and TRBJ2-7; TRBD1 might be the D (6 bases). CDR3 length: 14 residues. The V gene's germline CDR1 is SGHRS and CDR2 YFSETQ. V was trimmed by 2 bases and J by 2 bases, leaving 11 bases between them.

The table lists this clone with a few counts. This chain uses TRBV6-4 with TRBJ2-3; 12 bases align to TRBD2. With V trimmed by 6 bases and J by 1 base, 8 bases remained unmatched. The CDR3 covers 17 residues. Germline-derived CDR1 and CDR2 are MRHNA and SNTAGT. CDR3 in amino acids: CASRLPSSGGGTDTQYF. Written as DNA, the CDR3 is TGTGCCAGCAGACTTCCCTCTAGCGGGGGGGGCACAGATACGCAGTATTTT.

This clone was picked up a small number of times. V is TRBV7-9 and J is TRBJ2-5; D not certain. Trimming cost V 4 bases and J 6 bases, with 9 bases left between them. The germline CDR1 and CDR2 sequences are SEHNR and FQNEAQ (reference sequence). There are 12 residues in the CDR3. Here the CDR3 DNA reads TGTGCCAGCAGCTCCCAGGTTCAGACCCAGTACTTC. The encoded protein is CASSSQVQTQYF.

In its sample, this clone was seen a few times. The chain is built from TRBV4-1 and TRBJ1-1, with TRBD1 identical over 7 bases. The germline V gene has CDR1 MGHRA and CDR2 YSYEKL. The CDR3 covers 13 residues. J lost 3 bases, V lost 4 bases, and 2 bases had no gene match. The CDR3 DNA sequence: TGCGCCAGCAGCCGTGACAGGGACACTGAAGCTTTCTTT. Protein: CASSRDRDTEAFF.

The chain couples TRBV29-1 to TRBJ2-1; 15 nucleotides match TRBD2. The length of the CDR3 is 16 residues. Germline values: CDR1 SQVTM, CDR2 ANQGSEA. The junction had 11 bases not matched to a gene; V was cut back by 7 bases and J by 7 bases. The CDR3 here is CSGGVGLAGGHNEQFF. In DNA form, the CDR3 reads TGCAGCGGCGGTGTAGGACTAGCGGGGGGGCATAATGAGCAGTTCTTC.

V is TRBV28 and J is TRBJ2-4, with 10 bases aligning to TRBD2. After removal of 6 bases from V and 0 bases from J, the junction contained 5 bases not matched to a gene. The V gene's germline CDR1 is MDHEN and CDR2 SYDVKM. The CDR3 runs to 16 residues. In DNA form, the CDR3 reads TGTGCCAGCAGAGATAGCGGGGGGTTAGCCAAAAACATTCAGTACTTC. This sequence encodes CASRDSGGLAKNIQYF. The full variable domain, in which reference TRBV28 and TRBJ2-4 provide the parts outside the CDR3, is DVKVTQSSRYLVKRTGEKVFLECVQDMDHENMFWYRQDPGLGLRLIYFSYDVKMKEKGDIPEGYSVSREKKERFSLILESASTNQTSMYLCASRDSGGLAKNIQYFGAGTRLSVL.

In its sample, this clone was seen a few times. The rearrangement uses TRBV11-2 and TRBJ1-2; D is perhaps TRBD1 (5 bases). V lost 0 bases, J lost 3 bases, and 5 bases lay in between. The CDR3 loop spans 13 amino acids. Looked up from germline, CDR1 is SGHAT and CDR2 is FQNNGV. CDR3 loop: CASSLDRDYGYTF. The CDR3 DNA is TGTGCCAGCAGCTTAGACAGGGACTATGGCTACACCTTC.

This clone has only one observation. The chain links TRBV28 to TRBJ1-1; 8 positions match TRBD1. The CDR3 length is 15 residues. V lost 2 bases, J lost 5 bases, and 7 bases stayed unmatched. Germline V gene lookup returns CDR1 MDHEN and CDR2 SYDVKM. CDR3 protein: CASSLPGRGRTEAFF. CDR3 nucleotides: TGTGCCAGCAGTTTACCCGGCAGGGGGCGGACTGAAGCTTTCTTT.

This CDR3 reads CASRTGSGNTIYF. The CDR3 nucleotides are TGTGCCTCCCGGACAGGCTCTGGAAACACCATATATTTT. The chain combines TRBV7-2 with TRBJ1-3; the match to TRBD1 covers 7 bases. V shed 11 bases and J 0 bases; nucleotides not matched to a gene: 4. The CDR3 sequence is 13 residues long. CDR1 is SGHTA and CDR2 is FQGNSA in the germline V gene.

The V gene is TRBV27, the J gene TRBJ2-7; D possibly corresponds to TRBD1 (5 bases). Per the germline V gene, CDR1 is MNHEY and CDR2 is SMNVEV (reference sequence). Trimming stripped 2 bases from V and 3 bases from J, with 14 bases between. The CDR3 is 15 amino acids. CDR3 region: CASSLGVGQHYEQYF. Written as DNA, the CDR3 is TGTGCCAGCAGTTTAGGTGTGGGGCAGCACTACGAGCAGTACTTC.

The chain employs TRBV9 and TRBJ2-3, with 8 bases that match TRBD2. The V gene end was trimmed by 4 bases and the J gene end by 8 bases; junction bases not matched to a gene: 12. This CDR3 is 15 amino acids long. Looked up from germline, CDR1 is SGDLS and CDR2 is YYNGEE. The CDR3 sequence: CASSPPAGEPSTQYF. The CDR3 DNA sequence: TGTGCCAGCAGCCCCCCAGCGGGGGAACCTAGTACGCAGTATTTT.

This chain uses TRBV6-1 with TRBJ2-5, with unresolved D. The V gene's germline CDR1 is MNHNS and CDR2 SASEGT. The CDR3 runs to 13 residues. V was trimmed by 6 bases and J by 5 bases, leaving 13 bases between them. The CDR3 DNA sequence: TGTGCCAGCAGAGTAAGGTCCGGGGAGACCCAGTACTTC. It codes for CASRVRSGETQYF.

CDR3 protein: CASSPGQSFWAQYF. CDR3 sequence (DNA): TGTGCCAGCAGTCCGGGACAGTCGTTTTGGGCCCAGTACTTC. The rearrangement uses TRBV28 and TRBJ2-5; 7 nucleotides line up with TRBD1. This CDR3 comprises 14 residues. Per the germline V gene, CDR1 is MDHEN and CDR2 is SYDVKM. Trimming removed 5 bases from V and 9 bases from J; junction bases left unmatched: 12.

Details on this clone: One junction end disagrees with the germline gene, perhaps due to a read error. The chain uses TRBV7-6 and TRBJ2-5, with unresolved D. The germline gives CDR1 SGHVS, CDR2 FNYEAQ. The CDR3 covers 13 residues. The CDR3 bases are TGTGCCAGCAGCTCCTCTCAAGTAGAGGCCCAGTACTTC. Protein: CASSSSQVEAQYF.

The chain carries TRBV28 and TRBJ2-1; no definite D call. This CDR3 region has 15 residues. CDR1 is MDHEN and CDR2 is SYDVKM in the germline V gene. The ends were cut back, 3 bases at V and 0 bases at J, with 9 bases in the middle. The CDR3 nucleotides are TGTGCCAGCAGTTTTTTTACAACCTCCTACAATGAGCAGTTCTTC. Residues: CASSFFTTSYNEQFF. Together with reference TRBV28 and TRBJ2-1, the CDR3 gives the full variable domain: DVKVTQSSRYLVKRTGEKVFLECVQDMDHENMFWYRQDPGLGLRLIYFSYDVKMKEKGDIPEGYSVSREKKERFSLILESASTNQTSMYLCASSFFTTSYNEQFFGPGTRLTVL.

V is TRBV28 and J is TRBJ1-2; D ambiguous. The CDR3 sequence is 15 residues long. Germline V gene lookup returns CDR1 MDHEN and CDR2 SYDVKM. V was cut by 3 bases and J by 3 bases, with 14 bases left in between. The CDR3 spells CASSFLWEGDYGYTF. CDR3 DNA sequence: TGTGCCAGCAGTTTCCTCTGGGAGGGAGACTATGGCTACACCTTC.

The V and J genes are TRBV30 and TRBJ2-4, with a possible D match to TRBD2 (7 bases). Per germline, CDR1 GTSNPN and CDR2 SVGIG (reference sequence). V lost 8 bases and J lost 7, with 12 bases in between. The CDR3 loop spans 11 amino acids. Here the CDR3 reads CAVGGQNIQYF. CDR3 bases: TGTGCCGTGGGGGGGCAGAACATTCAGTACTTC.

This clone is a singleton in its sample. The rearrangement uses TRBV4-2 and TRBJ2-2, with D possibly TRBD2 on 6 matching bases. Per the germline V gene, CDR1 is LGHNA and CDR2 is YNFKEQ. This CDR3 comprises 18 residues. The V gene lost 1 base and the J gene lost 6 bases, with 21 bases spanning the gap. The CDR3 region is CASSQGMGLDSGPGELFF. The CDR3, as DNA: TGTGCCAGCAGCCAAGGAATGGGACTGGACTCCGGACCCGGGGAGCTGTTTTTT.

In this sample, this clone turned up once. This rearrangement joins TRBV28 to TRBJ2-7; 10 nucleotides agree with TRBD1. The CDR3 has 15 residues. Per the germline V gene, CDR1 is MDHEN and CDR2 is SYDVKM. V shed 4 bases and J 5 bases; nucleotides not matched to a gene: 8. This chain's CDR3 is CASSSGGTGDHEQYF. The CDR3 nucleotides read TGTGCCAGCAGTTCTGGAGGGACAGGGGACCACGAGCAGTACTTC.

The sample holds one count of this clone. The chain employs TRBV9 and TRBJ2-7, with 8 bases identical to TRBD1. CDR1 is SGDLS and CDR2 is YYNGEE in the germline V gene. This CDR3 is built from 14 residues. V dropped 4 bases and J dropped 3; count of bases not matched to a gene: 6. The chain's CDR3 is CASSRGQGDYEQYF. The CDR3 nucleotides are TGTGCCAGCAGCCGAGGACAGGGAGACTACGAGCAGTACTTC.

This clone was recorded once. CDR3 in DNA: TGTGCCAGCAGGACAGGGGGGTTGAACACTGAAGCTTTCTTT. Translated: CASRTGGLNTEAFF. The J gene is TRBJ1-1, the V gene TRBV5-5, with TRBD1 matching 9 bases. The CDR3 has 14 amino acids. V shed 5 bases and J 0 bases; nucleotides not matched to a gene: 2. The V gene's germline CDR1 is SGHKS and CDR2 YYEKEE (reference sequence).

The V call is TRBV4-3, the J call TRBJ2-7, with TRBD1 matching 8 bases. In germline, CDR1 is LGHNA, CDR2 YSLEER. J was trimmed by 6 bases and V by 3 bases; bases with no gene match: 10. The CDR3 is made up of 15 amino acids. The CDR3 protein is CASSQKTGVSVEQYF. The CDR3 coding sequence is TGCGCCAGCAGCCAGAAGACAGGGGTGTCGGTCGAGCAGTACTTC.

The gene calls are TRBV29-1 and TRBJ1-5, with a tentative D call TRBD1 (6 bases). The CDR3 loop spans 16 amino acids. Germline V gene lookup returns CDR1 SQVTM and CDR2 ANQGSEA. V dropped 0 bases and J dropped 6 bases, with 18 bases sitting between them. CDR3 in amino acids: CSVEESHQGIGQPQHF. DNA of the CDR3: TGCAGCGTTGAAGAATCGCACCAGGGGATAGGTCAGCCCCAGCATTTT.

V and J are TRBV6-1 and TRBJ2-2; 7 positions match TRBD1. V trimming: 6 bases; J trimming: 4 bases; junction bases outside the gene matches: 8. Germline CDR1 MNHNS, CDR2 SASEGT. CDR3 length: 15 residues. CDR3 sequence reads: CASRIQGVSTGELFF. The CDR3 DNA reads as TGTGCCAGCAGGATCCAGGGGGTGAGCACCGGGGAGCTGTTTTTT.

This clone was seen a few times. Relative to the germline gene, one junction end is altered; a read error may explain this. The CDR3 nucleotides are TGCGCCAGCAGCTTGGAGGGTAGCGGGGTTAAAAACAGTCAGTACTTC. As protein: CASSLEGSGVKNSQYF. This sequence joins TRBV5-1 and TRBJ2-4, with 8 bases matching TRBD2. From germline, CDR1 is SGHRS and CDR2 YFSETQ. This CDR3 region has 16 residues.